The sequence of this TCR beta chain was determined in a study of T-cell reconstitution after alpha-beta-depleted transplantation in children. Study results and caveats: When one year had passed after transplant, most T-cell counts and diversity came from newly produced T cells. Reportedly, alpha-beta T cells present about two months post-transplant originated from several hundred expanded clones of graft origin.

Concerning this clonotype: Its specificity is not known.

Unique molecular identifiers were built into the TCRbeta library. TCRdb reprocessed the PCR reads with MiXCR, giving one entry per CDR3 protein. The data show around 800,000 distinct CDR3 sequences, with less than 20% seen just once and approximately 4.5% held by the top ten. CDR1 SGHVS and CDR2 FQNEAQ come from the germline V gene. The germline V and J ends were trimmed by 1 base and 4 bases, with 14 bases remaining between them. This CDR3 is built from 15 residues. This TCR derives from a male patient younger than 18 who had a stem cell transplant for acute lymphoblastic leukemia, so the T cells may come from the graft donor. The J gene is TRBJ2-7, the V gene TRBV7-8, with D possibly matching TRBD2 (6 bases). The material was PBMCs, mostly from graft donor cells, obtained 360 days after TCRalphabeta/CD19-depleted stem cell transplant. The CDR3: CASSLVRWRAYEQYF. Here the CDR3 DNA reads TGTGCCAGCAGCTTAGTCCGGTGGAGGGCGTACGAGCAGTACTTC.